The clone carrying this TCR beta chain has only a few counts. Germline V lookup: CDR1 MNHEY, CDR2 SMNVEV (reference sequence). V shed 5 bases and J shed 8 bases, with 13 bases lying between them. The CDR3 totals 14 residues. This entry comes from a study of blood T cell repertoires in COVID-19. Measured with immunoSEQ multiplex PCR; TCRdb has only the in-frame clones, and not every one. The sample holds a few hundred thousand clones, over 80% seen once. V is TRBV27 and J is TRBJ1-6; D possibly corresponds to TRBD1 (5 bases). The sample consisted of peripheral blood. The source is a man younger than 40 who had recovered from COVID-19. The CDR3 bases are TGTGCCAGCAGTAAGCGGGACGGACATTCACCCCTCCACTTT. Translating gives CASSKRDGHSPLHF.